Here is one TCR beta chain with its context. Its target is unknown. This CDR3 is also generated by other DNA sequences in the sample. Specified treatment: some 19 received Ad26.COV2.S at low or high dose, single or two shots; five or six received placebo; per-sample allocation not given. Sample collection was performed on day 63 after the first vaccine or placebo injection. These data come from a study of Ad26.COV2.S vaccination and SARS-CoV-2 variants. Study details: Intramuscular Ad26.COV2.S doses were given once or twice, 56 days apart.

Study observations and caveats: CD8+ and CD4+ T cells specific for spike reportedly responded with substantial breadth after vaccination.

The method was immunoSEQ multiplex PCR; TCRdb's version includes in-frame clones alone and lacks a portion of them. The sample has about half a million clones, roughly nine tenths seen once. The length of the CDR3 is 14 residues. The germline V and J ends were trimmed by 3 bases and 1 base, with 7 bases remaining between them. The germline V gene has CDR1 SGHNT and CDR2 YENEEA. J is TRBJ2-1 and V is TRBV11-3, with a possible D match to TRBD1 (5 bases). Sequences were derived from peripheral blood, sampled in a trial of Ad26.COV2.S vaccine versus placebo. This clonotype was obtained from a person between 18 and 65 years old who received the Ad26.COV2.S COVID-19 vaccine or a placebo. The CDR3 protein is CASSLQGSYNEQFF. For the CDR3, the DNA is TGTGCCAGCAGCTTGCAGGGTTCCTACAATGAGCAGTTCTTC.